This T cell receptor (beta chain) was sequenced in a study of T-cell reconstitution after alpha-beta-depleted transplantation in children. Germline V gene data show CDR1 as LNHNV and CDR2 as YYDKDF (reference sequence). The CDR3 contains 17 residues. V trimming: 2 bases; J trimming: 1 base; junction bases outside the gene matches: 8. Preparation of the TCRbeta library was carried out with unique molecular identifiers. TCRdb reprocessed the PCR reads via MiXCR and lists one record per CDR3 protein. Here the sample spans around 600,000 distinct CDR3 sequences, 8% to 11% being singletons. The chain is built from TRBV15 and TRBJ1-3, with 7 bases lining up with TRBD1. The source is a human donor who donated a stem cell graft to a child with acute myeloid leukemia. The source material was PBMCs from the stem cell graft donor, sampled from the stem cell graft. The chain's CDR3 is CATSRLDRVISGNTIYF. The CDR3 nucleotides are TGTGCCACCAGCAGATTAGACAGGGTTATATCTGGAAACACCATATATTTT.